The subject of this entry is one T cell receptor beta chain. Clones were sequenced by immunoSEQ multiplex PCR, and TCRdb holds only the in-frame ones, with some missing. This table has approximately 760,000 clones, 70% to 90% appearing once. This sample was included in a study of shared T cell receptors in the human thymus. The sample also formed part of further work on human thymus T cells. That study adds: Having surgery to correct congenital heart defects, healthy Finnish infants acted as the donors. Obtained as resections during corrective heart surgery, the thymus tissue was then studied. Gene usage for V and J segments appeared biased in thymic and blood repertoires. Unrelated people showed highly overlapping thymic repertoires, related research reported.

This sequence originates from a girl in the first two years of life with a congenital heart defect. Sequenced input: thymocytes.

The CDR3 region is CASSERGGENEQFF. The CDR3 DNA is TGTGCCAGCAGTGAAAGGGGGGGGGAGAATGAGCAGTTCTTC. The gene calls are TRBV6-4 and TRBJ2-1; D might be TRBD2 (7 bases). Trimming stripped 3 bases from V and 7 bases from J, with 13 bases between. Per germline, CDR1 MRHNA and CDR2 SNTAGT. The CDR3 is made up of 14 amino acids.